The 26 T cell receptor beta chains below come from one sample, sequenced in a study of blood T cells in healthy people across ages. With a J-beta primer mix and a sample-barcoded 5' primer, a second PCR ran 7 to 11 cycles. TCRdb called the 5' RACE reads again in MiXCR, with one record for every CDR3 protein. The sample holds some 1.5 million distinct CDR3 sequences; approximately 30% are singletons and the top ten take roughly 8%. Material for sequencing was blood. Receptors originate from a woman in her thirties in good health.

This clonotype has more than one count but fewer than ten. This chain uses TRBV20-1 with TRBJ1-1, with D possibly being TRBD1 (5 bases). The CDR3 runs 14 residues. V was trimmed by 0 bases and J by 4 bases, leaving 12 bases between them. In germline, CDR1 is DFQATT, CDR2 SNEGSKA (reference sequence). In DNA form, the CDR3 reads TGCAGTGCTAGAGATAGAGGGCAGGGCACTGAAGCTTTCTTT. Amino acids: CSARDRGQGTEAFF.

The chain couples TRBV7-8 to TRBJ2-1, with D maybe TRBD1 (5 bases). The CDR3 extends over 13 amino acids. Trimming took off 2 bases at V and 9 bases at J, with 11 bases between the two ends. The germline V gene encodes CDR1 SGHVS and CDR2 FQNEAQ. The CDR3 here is CASSLFPRVEQFF. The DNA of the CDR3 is TGTGCCAGCAGCTTATTCCCCAGGGTTGAGCAGTTCTTC.

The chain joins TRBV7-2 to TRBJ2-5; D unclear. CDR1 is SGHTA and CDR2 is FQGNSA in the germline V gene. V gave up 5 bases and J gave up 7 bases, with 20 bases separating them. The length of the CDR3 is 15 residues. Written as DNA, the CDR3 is TGTGCCAGCAGCCCAGACATTGCCTCTTTGGGGACCCAGTACTTC. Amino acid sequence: CASSPDIASLGTQYF. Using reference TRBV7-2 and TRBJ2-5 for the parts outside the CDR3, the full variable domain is GAGVSQSPSNKVTEKGKDVELRCDPISGHTALYWYRQSLGQGLEFLIYFQGNSAPDKSGLPSDRFSAERTGGSVSTLTIQRTQQEDSAVYLCASSPDIASLGTQYFGPGTRLLVL.

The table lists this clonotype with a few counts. In DNA form, the CDR3 reads TGTGCCAGCAGTTTCTCCGGGACAGGGAGCTATAACTATGGCTACACCTTC. Its translation: CASSFSGTGSYNYGYTF. This chain connects TRBV12-3 or TRBV12-4 to TRBJ1-2; 9 bases agree with TRBD1. J was trimmed by 1 base and V by 3 bases; bases with no gene match: 9. The CDR3 sequence is 17 residues long.

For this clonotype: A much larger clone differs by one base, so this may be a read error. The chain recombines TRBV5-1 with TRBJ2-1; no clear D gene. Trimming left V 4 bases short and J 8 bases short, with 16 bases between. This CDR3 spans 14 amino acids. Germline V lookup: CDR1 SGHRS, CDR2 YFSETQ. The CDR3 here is CASSPTRQYDEQFF. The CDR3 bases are TGCGCCAGCAGCCCTACGCGGCAGTACGATGAGCAGTTCTTC.

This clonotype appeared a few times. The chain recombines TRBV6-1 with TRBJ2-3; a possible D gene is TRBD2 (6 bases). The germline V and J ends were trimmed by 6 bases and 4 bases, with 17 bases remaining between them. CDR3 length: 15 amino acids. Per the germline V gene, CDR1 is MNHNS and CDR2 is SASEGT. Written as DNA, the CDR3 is TGTGCCAGCAGCTTGGGACTTAGGGTCCCAGATACGCAGTATTTT. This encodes CASSLGLRVPDTQYF.

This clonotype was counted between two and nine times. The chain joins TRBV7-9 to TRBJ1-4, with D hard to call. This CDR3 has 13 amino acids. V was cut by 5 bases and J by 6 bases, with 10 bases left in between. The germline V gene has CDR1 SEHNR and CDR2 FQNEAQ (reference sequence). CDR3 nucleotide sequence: TGTGCCAGCAGCGTCCCGGAGGATGAAAAACTGTTTTTT. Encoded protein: CASSVPEDEKLFF.

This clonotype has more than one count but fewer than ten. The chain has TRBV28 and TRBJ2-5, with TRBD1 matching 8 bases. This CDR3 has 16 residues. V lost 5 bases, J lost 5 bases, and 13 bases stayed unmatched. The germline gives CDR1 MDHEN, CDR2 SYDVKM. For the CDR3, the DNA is TGTGCCAGCAGTGCCGAGCTCCCAGGGGGCTCGGAGACCCAGTACTTC. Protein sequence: CASSAELPGGSETQYF.

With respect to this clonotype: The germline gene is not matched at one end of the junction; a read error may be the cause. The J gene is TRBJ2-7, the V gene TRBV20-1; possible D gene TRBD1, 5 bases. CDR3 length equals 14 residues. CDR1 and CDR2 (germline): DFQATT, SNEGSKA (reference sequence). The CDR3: CGARFAGNSYEQYF. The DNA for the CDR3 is TGCGGTGCTAGATTCGCAGGGAACTCCTACGAGCAGTACTTC.

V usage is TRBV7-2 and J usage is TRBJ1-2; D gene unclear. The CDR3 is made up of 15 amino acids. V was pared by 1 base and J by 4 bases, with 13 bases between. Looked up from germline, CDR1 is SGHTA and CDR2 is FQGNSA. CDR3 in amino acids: CASSLGPGSVYGYTF. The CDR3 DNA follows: TGTGCCAGCAGCTTAGGTCCCGGGTCAGTCTATGGCTACACCTTC.

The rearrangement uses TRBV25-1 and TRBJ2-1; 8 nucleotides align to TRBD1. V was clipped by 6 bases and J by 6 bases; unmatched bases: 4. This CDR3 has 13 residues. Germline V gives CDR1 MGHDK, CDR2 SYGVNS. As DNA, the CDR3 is TGTGCCAGCAGCAAACAGGGGGGCAATGAGCAGTTCTTC. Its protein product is CASSKQGGNEQFF. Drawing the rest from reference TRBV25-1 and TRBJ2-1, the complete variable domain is EADIYQTPRYLVIGTGKKITLECSQTMGHDKMYWYQQDPGMELHLIHYSYGVNSTEKGDLSSESTVSRIRTEHFPLTLESARPSHTSQYLCASSKQGGNEQFFGPGTRLTVL.

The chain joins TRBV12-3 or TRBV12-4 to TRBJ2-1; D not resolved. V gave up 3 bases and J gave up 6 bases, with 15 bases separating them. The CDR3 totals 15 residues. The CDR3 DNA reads TGTGCCAGCAGTTTCACAGCCGGTTTTAGCAATGAGCAGTTCTTC. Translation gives CASSFTAGFSNEQFF.

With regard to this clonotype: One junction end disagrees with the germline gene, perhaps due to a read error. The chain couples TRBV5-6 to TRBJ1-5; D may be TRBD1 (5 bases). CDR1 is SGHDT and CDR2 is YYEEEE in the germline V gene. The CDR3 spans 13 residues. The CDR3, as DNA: TGTGCCAGCAGCTTGGACAGGAGACAGCCCCAGCAGTTT. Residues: CASSLDRRQPQQF. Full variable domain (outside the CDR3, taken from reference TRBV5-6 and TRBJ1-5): DAGVTQSPTHLIKTRGQQVTLRCSPKSGHDTVSWYQQALGQGPQFIFQYYEEEERQRGNFPDRFSGHQFPNYSSELNVNALLLGDSALYLCASSLDRRQPQQFGDGTRLSIL.

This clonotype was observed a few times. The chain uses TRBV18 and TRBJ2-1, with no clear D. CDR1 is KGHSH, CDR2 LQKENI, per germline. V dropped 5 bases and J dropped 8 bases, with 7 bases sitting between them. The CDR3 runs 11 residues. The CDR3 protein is CASSDFDEQFF. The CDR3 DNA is TGTGCCAGCTCAGACTTCGATGAGCAGTTCTTC. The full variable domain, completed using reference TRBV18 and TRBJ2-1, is NAGVMQNPRHLVRRRGQEARLRCSPMKGHSHVYWYRQLPEEGLKFMVYLQKENIIDESGMPKERFSAEFPKEGPSILRIQQVVRGDSAAYFCASSDFDEQFFGPGTRLTVL.

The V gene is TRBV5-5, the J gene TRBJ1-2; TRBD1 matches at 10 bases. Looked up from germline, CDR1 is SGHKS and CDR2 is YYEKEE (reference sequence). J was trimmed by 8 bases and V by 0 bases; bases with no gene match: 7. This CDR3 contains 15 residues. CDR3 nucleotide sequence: TGTGCCAGCAGCTTGGGCGGGACAGGGGAGATGGGCTACACCTTC. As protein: CASSLGGTGEMGYTF.

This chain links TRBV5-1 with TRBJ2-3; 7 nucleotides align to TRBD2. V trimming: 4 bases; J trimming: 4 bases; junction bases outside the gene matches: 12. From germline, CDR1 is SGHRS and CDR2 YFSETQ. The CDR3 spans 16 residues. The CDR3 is CASSPGTSGIADTQYF. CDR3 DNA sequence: TGCGCCAGCAGCCCTGGGACGAGCGGGATCGCAGATACGCAGTATTTT.

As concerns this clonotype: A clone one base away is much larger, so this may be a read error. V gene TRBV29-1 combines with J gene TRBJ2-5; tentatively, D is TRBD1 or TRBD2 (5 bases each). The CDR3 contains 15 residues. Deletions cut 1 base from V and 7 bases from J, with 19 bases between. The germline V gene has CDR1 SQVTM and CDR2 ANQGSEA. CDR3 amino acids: CSVEAPGISGGTQYF. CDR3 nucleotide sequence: TGCAGCGTTGAAGCCCCCGGAATCAGTGGGGGGACCCAGTACTTC.

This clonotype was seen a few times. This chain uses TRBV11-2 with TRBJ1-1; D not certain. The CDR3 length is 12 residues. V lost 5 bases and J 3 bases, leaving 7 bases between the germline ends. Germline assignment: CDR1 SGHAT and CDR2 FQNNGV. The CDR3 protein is CASSPPYTEAFF. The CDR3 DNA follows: TGTGCCAGCAGCCCACCCTACACTGAAGCTTTCTTT.

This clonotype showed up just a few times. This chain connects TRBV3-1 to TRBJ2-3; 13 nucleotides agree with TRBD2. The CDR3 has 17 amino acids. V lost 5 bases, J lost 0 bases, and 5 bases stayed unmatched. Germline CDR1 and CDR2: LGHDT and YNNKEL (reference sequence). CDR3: CASSGLAGAPSTDTQYF. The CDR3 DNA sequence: TGTGCCAGCAGCGGACTAGCGGGGGCCCCTAGCACAGATACGCAGTATTTT.

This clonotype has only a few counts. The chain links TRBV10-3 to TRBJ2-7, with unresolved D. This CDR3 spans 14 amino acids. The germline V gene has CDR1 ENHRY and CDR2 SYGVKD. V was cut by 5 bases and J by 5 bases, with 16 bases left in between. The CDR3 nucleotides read TGTGCCATCAGTAGTACGGGTGGCGTCCACGAGCAGTACTTC. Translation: CAISSTGGVHEQYF.

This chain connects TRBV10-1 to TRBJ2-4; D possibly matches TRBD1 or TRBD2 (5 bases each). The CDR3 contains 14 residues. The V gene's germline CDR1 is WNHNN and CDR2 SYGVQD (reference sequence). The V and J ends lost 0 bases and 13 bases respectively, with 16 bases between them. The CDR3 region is CASSESGVLDEQYF. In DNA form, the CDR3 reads TGCGCCAGCAGTGAGTCGGGGGTTTTGGATGAGCAGTACTTC.

Here the CDR3 reads CASSTNRGQNTEAFF. The CDR3 bases are TGTGCCAGCAGCACGAACAGGGGGCAGAACACTGAAGCTTTCTTT. The rearrangement links TRBV11-2 to TRBJ1-1, with 9 bases lining up with TRBD1. The junction had 5 bases not matched to a gene; V was cut back by 5 bases and J by 1 base. Germline V CDR1 and CDR2: SGHAT, FQNNGV. There are 15 residues in the CDR3.

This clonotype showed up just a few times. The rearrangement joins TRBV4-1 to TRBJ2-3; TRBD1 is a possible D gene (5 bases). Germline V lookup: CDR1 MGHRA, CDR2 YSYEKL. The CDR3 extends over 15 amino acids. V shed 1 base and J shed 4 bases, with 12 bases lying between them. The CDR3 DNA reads TGCGCCAGCAGCCAAGGACAGTCCCTCCCAGATACGCAGTATTTT. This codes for CASSQGQSLPDTQYF.

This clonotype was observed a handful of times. The CDR3 sequence is CASSSLPGYEQYF. The CDR3 nucleotides are TGTGCCAGCAGCTCGCTCCCAGGCTACGAGCAGTACTTC. The V and J genes are TRBV7-6 and TRBJ2-7; D unclear. Germline V gene lookup returns CDR1 SGHVS and CDR2 FNYEAQ. Trimming stripped 4 bases from V and 3 bases from J, with 10 bases between. This CDR3 spans 13 amino acids.

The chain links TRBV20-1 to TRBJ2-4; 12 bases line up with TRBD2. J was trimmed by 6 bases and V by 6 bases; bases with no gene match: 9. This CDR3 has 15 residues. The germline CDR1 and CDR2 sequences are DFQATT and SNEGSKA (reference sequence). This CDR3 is CSALVRTSGVNIQYF. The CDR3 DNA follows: TGCAGTGCGCTAGTTCGGACTAGCGGGGTAAACATTCAGTACTTC.

Here the CDR3 DNA reads TGTGCCAGCAGCTTAGGAAGCGGGAGTAGAAATACGCAGTATTTT. Protein sequence: CASSLGSGSRNTQYF. The chain uses TRBV7-2 and TRBJ2-3, with TRBD2 matching over 8 bases. CDR1 and CDR2 from the germline V gene are SGHTA and FQGNSA. This CDR3 comprises 15 residues. The ends lost 1 base at V and 7 bases at J; junction bases unmatched: 7.